A single sample gave rise to the 18 T cell receptor beta chains below, sequenced in a study of PD-1 blockade in mismatch repair-deficient tumors (dated by TCRdb to 2016 to 2017). Library prep was done by the immunoSEQ multiplex PCR assay. TCRdb re-hosts the immuneACCESS table, in-frame sequences only. Its copies lack some clones; in the studies checked, an unresolved V gene accounts for under half of them, and the cause for the rest is not known. The sample has some 19,000 clones on record, roughly 80% of them singletons. The ten top clones hold approximately 1.3% of the sample. The specimen comprised PBMCs, sampled 52 weeks after starting pembrolizumab. These receptors all stem from an adult with mismatch repair-deficient cancer.

The CDR3 is CASSLSAGADNEQFF. In DNA, the CDR3 is TGTGCCAGCAGTTTAAGCGCGGGAGCAGACAATGAGCAGTTCTTC. The chain has TRBV27 and TRBJ2-1, with 7 bases fitting TRBD2. Germline assignment: CDR1 MNHEY and CDR2 SMNVEV (reference sequence). With 2 bases clipped from V and 5 bases from J, the junction kept 6 bases outside the gene matches. The CDR3 is made up of 15 amino acids.

The chain carries TRBV6-5 and TRBJ1-2; D unclear. Germline loops: CDR1 MNHEY, CDR2 SVGAGI. The V end was cut by 0 bases, the J end by 4 bases, with 12 bases between. CDR3 size: 15 residues. The CDR3 DNA reads as TGTGCCAGCAGTTACTCGAATTTAGCAGTCTATGGCTACACCTTC. This sequence encodes CASSYSNLAVYGYTF.

This clone was counted once. The chain links TRBV19 to TRBJ2-7; D unresolved. Between the trimmed V and J ends, which lost 1 base and 5 bases, there was a span of 15 bases. CDR1 is LNHDA, CDR2 SQIVND, per germline (reference sequence). This CDR3 region has 15 residues. This CDR3 reads CASSIVNRALDEQYF. CDR3 coding DNA: TGTGCCAGTAGTATAGTTAACCGAGCCCTCGACGAGCAGTACTTC.

V gene TRBV11-1 combines with J gene TRBJ2-1, with no clear D. The V end lost 5 bases, the J end lost 0 bases, and 5 bases lay between the germline ends. Germline V gene lookup returns CDR1 SGHAT and CDR2 FQDESV (reference sequence). The CDR3 consists of 13 residues. The CDR3 loop is CASSPRSYNEQFF. As DNA, the CDR3 is TGTGCCAGCAGCCCCCGCTCCTACAATGAGCAGTTCTTC.

This clone was seen only once. The chain uses TRBV28 and TRBJ2-7; 13 nucleotides line up with TRBD2. This CDR3 has 15 amino acids. Losses at the gene ends were 5 bases for V and 5 bases for J; bases not matched to a gene: 6. Per germline, CDR1 MDHEN and CDR2 SYDVKM. CDR3 in amino acids: CASSPKGLAGNEQYF. The CDR3 nucleotides read TGTGCCAGCAGTCCCAAGGGACTAGCGGGAAACGAGCAGTACTTC.

V is TRBV5-5 and J is TRBJ1-3; D is ambiguous. CDR3 size: 11 residues. CDR1 is SGHKS and CDR2 is YYEKEE in the germline V gene (reference sequence). Trimming pared 4 bases from V and 8 bases from J, leaving 7 bases between. CDR3 residues: CASSRDDTIYF. CDR3 nucleotide sequence: TGTGCCAGCAGCCGGGATGACACCATATATTTT.

The rearrangement joins TRBV19 to TRBJ2-1; 8 bases are a match to TRBD2. V shed 3 bases and J 4 bases; nucleotides not matched to a gene: 5. Germline CDR1 is LNHDA and CDR2 is SQIVND (reference sequence). The CDR3 contains 15 residues. The CDR3 nucleotides read TGTGCCAGTAGTATTGCTAGCGGGTCTTACAATGAGCAGTTCTTC. It yields the protein CASSIASGSYNEQFF.

The gene calls are TRBV29-1 and TRBJ1-1; D remains ambiguous. Per the germline V gene, CDR1 is SQVTM and CDR2 is ANQGSEA. The germline V and J ends were trimmed by 7 bases and 4 bases, with 10 bases remaining between them. CDR3 length equals 11 residues. Here the CDR3 reads CSAWEGTEAFF. In nucleotides, the CDR3 is TGCAGCGCCTGGGAGGGCACTGAAGCTTTCTTT.

The chain joins TRBV6-1 to TRBJ1-2; 7 nucleotides align to TRBD1. This CDR3 spans 14 amino acids. Germline CDR1 MNHNS, CDR2 SASEGT. J lost 1 base, V lost 4 bases, and 3 bases had no gene match. CDR3 DNA: TGTGCCAGCAGTGGGGGGACAGTTAACTATGGCTACACCTTC. Its translation: CASSGGTVNYGYTF.

This rearrangement joins TRBV9 to TRBJ2-1, with D unclear. Germline CDR1 and CDR2: SGDLS and YYNGEE. This CDR3 region has 13 residues. Trimming left V 0 bases short and J 11 bases short, with 12 bases between. The CDR3 loop reads CASSVDGAAKQFF. The CDR3 nucleotides are TGTGCCAGCAGCGTAGACGGTGCGGCGAAGCAGTTCTTC.

V usage is TRBV5-1 and J usage is TRBJ2-1, with 7 bases that match TRBD2. V shed 4 bases and J 6 bases; nucleotides not matched to a gene: 7. In germline, CDR1 is SGHRS, CDR2 YFSETQ. This CDR3 spans 14 amino acids. CDR3 loop: CASSPVASGNEQFF. In DNA form, the CDR3 reads TGCGCCAGCAGCCCCGTGGCTAGCGGCAATGAGCAGTTCTTC.

The J gene is TRBJ2-7, the V gene TRBV27; TRBD1 aligns across 7 bases. V dropped 2 bases and J dropped 2; count of bases not matched to a gene: 0. Germline CDR1 reads MNHEY; CDR2 reads SMNVEV (reference sequence). This CDR3 contains 13 residues. CDR3: CASSLQGAYEQYF. In nucleotides, the CDR3 is TGTGCCAGCAGTTTACAGGGGGCCTACGAGCAGTACTTC.

The CDR3 bases are TGTGCCAGCAGCAAACAGGGGCCTCCCTACGAGCAGTACTTC. Translated: CASSKQGPPYEQYF. V is TRBV25-1 and J is TRBJ2-7; 7 bases fit TRBD1. The junction had 7 bases not matched to a gene; V was cut back by 6 bases and J by 2 bases. CDR1 and CDR2 from the germline V gene are MGHDK and SYGVNS. The CDR3 consists of 14 residues.

This rearrangement joins TRBV5-1 to TRBJ1-2; TRBD1 matches at 7 bases. The CDR3 is made up of 14 amino acids. Per the germline V gene, CDR1 is SGHRS and CDR2 is YFSETQ. V dropped 1 base and J dropped 6; count of bases not matched to a gene: 6. CDR3 residues: CASSLRGRVNGYTF. DNA for the CDR3: TGCGCCAGCAGCTTGAGGGGGCGCGTAAATGGCTACACCTTC. Full variable domain (missing parts from reference TRBV5-1 and TRBJ1-2): KAGVTQTPRYLIKTRGQQVTLSCSPISGHRSVSWYQQTPGQGLQFLFEYFSETQRNKGNFPGRFSGRQFSNSRSEMNVSTLELGDSALYLCASSLRGRVNGYTFGSGTRLTVV.

The chain has TRBV18 and TRBJ2-3, with D unclear. CDR3 length: 14 amino acids. Germline-derived CDR1 and CDR2 are KGHSH and LQKENI. Trimming removed 2 bases from V and 3 bases from J, with 9 bases in between. CDR3 sequence (DNA): TGTGCCAGCTCACCAAGCGACTTAACAGATACGCAGTATTTT. Amino acids: CASSPSDLTDTQYF.

The chain employs TRBV5-1 and TRBJ2-1, with 13 bases aligning to TRBD2. V shed 5 bases and J 5 bases; nucleotides not matched to a gene: 1. Per the germline V gene, CDR1 is SGHRS and CDR2 is YFSETQ. The CDR3 totals 14 residues. The CDR3 sequence is CASRGTSGDNEQFF. The CDR3 DNA reads TGCGCCAGCAGGGGGACTAGCGGGGACAATGAGCAGTTCTTC.

J is TRBJ1-1 and V is TRBV15; 9 bases agree with TRBD1. There are 14 residues in the CDR3. J lost 4 bases, V lost 2 bases, and 2 bases had no gene match. In germline, CDR1 is LNHNV, CDR2 YYDKDF (reference sequence). The CDR3 protein is CATSRKDRGTEAFF. The CDR3 DNA reads as TGTGCCACCAGCAGAAAGGACAGGGGCACTGAAGCTTTCTTT.

In this sample, this clone turned up a few times. J is TRBJ1-4 and V is TRBV7-9; tentatively, D is TRBD1 (5 bases). The CDR3 contains 15 residues. V was trimmed by 4 bases and J by 3 bases, leaving 12 bases between them. CDR1 is SEHNR and CDR2 is FQNEAQ in the germline V gene (reference sequence). CDR3: CASSYGGGANEKLFF. CDR3 nucleotide sequence: TGTGCCAGCAGCTACGGTGGAGGGGCTAATGAAAAACTGTTTTTT.